This TCR beta chain was obtained from a study of tumor-infiltrating lymphocytes in primary liver carcinoma. Study details: Primary liver carcinoma, confirmed by histopathology, was surgically resected.

Looked up from germline, CDR1 is MGHDK and CDR2 is SYGVNS. The CDR3 contains 14 residues. Germline trimming cut 5 bases from V and 1 base from J; bases unmatched to any gene: 4. The table lists this clonotype with a few counts. cDNA specific to TCR beta was made from 500 ng of total RNA, with a constant-region primer employed for priming. ARM-PCR, slightly modified, supplied the TCR beta libraries through three nested multiplex PCR rounds. Investigators reported that the first two PCR rounds, at 9 to 11 cycles each, used TRBV1-TRBV30 forward primers with a C-beta reverse primer. TCRdb redid the calling of the multiplex PCR reads with MiXCR, one entry per CDR3 protein. The top ten clones hold about 6.3% of a sample with about 330,000 distinct CDR3 sequences, approximately 65% of them seen once. Germline DNA was extracted too, while blood RNA derived from unsorted whole blood.

The sequencing sample was made of peripheral blood. The receptor's source is a man aged 35-49 years with primary liver carcinoma and hepatitis B virus infection. V and J are TRBV25-1 and TRBJ2-7; 8 nucleotides agree with TRBD2. The CDR3 DNA is TGTGCCAGCAGTTTCAGCGGGAGTTCCTACGAGCAGTACTTC. This sequence encodes CASSFSGSSYEQYF.